The clone carrying this T cell receptor beta chain was detected only once. Its antigen is undetermined. The entry originates in a study of PD-1 blockade in classical Hodgkin lymphoma. Study conclusions and caveats: Complete responders possessed baseline diversity comparable to newly diagnosed patients.

The junction had 14 bases not matched to a gene; V was cut back by 3 bases and J by 3 bases. The CDR3 has 17 residues. Looked up from germline, CDR1 is LNHDA and CDR2 is SQIVND (reference sequence). Measured with immunoSEQ multiplex PCR; TCRdb has only the in-frame clones, and not every one. The sample holds about 41,000 clones, 76% seen once. After autologous stem cell transplantation all patients relapsed, and prior brentuximab vedotin exposure differed between cohorts. Complete response, partial response or progressive disease were the best responses. This sequence joins TRBV19 and TRBJ2-7; 7 positions agree with TRBD1. This receptor was obtained from a human donor with classical Hodgkin lymphoma. Sequencing was performed on peripheral blood mononuclear cells (PBMCs), taken at baseline. In DNA, the CDR3 is TGTGCCAGTAGTATTAGATTCTCAGAGGGGGCGAGCTACGAGCAGTACTTC. It translates to CASSIRFSEGASYEQYF.